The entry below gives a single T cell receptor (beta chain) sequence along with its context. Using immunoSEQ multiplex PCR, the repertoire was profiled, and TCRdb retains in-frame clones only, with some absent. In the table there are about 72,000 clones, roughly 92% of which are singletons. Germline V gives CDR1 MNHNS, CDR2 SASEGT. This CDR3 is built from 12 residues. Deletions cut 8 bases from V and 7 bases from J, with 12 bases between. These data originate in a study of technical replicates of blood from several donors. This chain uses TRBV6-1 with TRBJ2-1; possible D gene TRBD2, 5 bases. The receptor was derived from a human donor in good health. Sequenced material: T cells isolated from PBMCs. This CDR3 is CASESWENEQFF. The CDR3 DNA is TGTGCCAGCGAGAGTTGGGAGAATGAGCAGTTCTTC.